This TCR beta chain was obtained from a study of blood T cell repertoires in COVID-19. V was pared by 11 bases and J by 8 bases, with 16 bases between. There are 13 residues in the CDR3. Germline CDR1 and CDR2: SNHLY and FYNNEI. This table comes from immunoSEQ multiplex PCR, and its TCRdb copy is limited to in-frame clones, with some not included. The sample has 190,000 or so clones, around 80% seen once. The TCR originated in a woman at least 80 years old with active or convalescent COVID-19. This chain links TRBV2 with TRBJ1-6; a weak D match, TRBD1 (5 bases). The sample was peripheral blood. CDR3 in DNA: TGTGCCCGTTCGGGGGGAACATATTCACCCCTCCACTTT. Translated, it gives CARSGGTYSPLHF.